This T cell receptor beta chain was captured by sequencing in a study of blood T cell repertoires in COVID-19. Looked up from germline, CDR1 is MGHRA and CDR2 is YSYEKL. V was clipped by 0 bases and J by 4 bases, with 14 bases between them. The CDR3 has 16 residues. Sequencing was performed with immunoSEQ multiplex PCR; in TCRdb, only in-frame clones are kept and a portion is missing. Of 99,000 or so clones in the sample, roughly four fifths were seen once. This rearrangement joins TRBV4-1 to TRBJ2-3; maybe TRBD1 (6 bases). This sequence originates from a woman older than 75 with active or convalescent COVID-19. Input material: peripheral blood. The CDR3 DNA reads TGCGCCAGCAGCCAAGACTCCCAGGGGCCCCCAGATACGCAGTATTTT. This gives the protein CASSQDSQGPPDTQYF.